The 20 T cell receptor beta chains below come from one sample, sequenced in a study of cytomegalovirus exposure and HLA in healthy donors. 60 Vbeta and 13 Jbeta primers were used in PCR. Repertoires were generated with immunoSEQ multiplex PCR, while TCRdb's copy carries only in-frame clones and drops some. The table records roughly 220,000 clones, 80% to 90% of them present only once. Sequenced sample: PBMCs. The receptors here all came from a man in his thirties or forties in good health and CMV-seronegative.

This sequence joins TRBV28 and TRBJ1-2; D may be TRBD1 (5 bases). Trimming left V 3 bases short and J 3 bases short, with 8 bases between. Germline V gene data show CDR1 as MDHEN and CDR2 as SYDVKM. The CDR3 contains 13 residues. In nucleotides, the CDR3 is TGTGCCAGCAGTTTGGGAGGGGACTATGGCTACACCTTC. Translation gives CASSLGGDYGYTF.

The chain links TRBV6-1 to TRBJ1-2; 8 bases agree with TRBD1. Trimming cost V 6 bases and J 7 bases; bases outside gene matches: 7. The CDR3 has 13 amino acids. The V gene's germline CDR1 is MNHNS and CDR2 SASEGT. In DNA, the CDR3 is TGTGCCAGCAGCTTGGACAGGGTCGGTGGCTACACCTTC. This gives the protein CASSLDRVGGYTF.

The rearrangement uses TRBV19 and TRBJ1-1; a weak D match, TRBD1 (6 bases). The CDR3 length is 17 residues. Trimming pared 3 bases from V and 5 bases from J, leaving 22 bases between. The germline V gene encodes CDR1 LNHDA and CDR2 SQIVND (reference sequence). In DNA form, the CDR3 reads TGTGCCAGTAGTATTATCGCGGGAGTGGGCAGGGGAACTGAAGCTTTCTTT. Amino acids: CASSIIAGVGRGTEAFF.

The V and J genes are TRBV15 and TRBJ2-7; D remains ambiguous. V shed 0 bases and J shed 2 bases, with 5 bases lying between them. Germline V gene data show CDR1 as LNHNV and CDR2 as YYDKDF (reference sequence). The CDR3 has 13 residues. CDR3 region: CATSRDQTYEQYF. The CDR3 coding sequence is TGTGCCACCAGCAGAGACCAGACCTACGAGCAGTACTTC. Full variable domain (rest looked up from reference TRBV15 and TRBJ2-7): DAMVIQNPRYQVTQFGKPVTLSCSQTLNHNVMYWYQQKSSQAPKLLFHYYDKDFNNEADTPDNFQSRRPNTSFCFLDIRSPGLGDTAMYLCATSRDQTYEQYFGPGTRLTVT.

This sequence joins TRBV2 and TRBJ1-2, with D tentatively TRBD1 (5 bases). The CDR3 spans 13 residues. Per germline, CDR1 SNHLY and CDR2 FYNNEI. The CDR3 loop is CAPGQGKVDGYTF. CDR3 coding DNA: TGTGCTCCCGGCCAGGGAAAGGTTGATGGCTACACCTTC.

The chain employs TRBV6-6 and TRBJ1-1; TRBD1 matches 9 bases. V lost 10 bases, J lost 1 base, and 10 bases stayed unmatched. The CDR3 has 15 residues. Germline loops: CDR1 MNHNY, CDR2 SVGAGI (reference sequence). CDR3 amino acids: CATGTGPIRNTEAFF. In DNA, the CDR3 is TGTGCCACGGGGACAGGGCCTATCAGGAACACTGAAGCTTTCTTT.

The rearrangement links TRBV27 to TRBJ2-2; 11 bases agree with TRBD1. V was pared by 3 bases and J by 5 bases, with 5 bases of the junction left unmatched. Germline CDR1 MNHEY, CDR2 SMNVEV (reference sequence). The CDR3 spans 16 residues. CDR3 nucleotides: TGTGCCAGCAGTTTCGGGACAGGGGGTAGGACCGGGGAGCTGTTTTTT. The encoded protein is CASSFGTGGRTGELFF.

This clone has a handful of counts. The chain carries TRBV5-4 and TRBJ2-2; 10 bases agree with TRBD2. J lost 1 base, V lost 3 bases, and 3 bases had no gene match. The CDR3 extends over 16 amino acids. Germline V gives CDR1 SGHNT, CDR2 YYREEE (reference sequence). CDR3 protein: CASSWRLAGNTGELFF. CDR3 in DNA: TGTGCCAGCAGCTGGAGACTAGCGGGGAACACCGGGGAGCTGTTTTTT.

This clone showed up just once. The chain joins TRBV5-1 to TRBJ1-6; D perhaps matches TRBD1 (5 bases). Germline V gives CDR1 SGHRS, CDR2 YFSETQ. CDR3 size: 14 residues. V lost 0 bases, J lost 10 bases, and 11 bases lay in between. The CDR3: CASSLAGGESPLHF. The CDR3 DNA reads TGCGCCAGCAGCTTGGCCGGGGGGGAGTCACCCCTCCACTTT.

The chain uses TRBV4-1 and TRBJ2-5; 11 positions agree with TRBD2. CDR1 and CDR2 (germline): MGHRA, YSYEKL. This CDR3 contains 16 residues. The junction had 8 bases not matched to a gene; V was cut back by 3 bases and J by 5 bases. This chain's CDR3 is CASSQRLAGYEETQYF. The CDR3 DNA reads TGCGCCAGCAGCCAGAGACTAGCGGGGTACGAGGAGACCCAGTACTTC.

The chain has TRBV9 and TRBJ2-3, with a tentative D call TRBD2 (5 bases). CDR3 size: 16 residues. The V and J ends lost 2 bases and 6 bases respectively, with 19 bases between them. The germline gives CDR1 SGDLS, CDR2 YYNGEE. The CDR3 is CASSVTAYPSFDTQYF. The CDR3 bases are TGTGCCAGCAGCGTCACGGCCTACCCTAGCTTCGATACGCAGTATTTT.

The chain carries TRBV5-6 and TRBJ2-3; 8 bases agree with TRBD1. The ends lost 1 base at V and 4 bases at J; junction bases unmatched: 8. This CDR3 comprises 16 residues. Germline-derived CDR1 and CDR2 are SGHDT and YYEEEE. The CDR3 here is CASSLPSRGLSDTQYF. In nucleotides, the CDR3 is TGTGCCAGCAGCTTGCCTTCCAGGGGGCTCTCAGATACGCAGTATTTT.

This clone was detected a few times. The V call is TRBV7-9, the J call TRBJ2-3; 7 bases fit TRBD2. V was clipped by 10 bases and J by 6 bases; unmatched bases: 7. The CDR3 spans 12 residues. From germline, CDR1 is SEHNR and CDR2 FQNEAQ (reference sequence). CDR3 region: CAIERGGDTQYF. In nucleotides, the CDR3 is TGTGCCATCGAGCGGGGAGGCGATACGCAGTATTTT.

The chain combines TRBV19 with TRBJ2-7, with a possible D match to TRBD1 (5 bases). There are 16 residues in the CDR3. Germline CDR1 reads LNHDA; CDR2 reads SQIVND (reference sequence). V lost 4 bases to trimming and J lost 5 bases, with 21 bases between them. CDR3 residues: CASSRSRAASENEQYF. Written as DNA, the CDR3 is TGTGCCAGTAGTAGGAGCAGGGCCGCGTCAGAGAACGAGCAGTACTTC.

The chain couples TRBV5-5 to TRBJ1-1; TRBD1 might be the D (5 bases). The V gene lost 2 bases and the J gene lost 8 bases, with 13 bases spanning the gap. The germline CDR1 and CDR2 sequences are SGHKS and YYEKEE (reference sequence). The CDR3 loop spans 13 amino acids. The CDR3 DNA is TGTGCCAGCAGCTTTGGCGGGGGTTACGAAGCTTTCTTT. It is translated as CASSFGGGYEAFF.

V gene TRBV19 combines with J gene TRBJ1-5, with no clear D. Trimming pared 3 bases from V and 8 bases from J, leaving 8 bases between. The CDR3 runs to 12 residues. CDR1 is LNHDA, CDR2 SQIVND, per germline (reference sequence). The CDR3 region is CASSIRGEPQHF. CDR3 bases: TGTGCCAGTAGTATTCGGGGTGAGCCCCAGCATTTT.

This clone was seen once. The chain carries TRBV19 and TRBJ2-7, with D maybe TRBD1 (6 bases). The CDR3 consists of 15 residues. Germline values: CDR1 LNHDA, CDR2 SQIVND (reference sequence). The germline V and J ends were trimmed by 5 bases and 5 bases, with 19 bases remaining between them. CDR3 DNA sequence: TGTGCCAGTAGTTATCCAGGGGCCTTTTTCGACGAGCAGTACTTC. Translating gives CASSYPGAFFDEQYF.

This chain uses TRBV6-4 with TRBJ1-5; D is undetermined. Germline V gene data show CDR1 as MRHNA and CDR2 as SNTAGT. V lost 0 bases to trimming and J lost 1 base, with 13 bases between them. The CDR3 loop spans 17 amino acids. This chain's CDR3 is CASSDSRRLRSNQPQHF. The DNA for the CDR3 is TGTGCCAGCAGTGACTCTAGGCGGTTGAGGAGCAATCAGCCCCAGCATTTT.

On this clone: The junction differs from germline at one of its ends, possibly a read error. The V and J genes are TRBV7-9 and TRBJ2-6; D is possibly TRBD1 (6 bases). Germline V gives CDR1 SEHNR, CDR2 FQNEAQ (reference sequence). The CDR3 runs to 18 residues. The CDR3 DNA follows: TGTGCCAGCAGCTTAGACCTCACAGGGTGGACTGGGGCCAGCGTCCTGACTTTC. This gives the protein CASSLDLTGWTGASVLTF.

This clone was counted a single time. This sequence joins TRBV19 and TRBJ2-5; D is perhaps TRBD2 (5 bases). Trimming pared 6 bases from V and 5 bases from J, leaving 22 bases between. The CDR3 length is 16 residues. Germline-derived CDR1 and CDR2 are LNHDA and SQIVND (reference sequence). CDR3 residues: CASRAEAGVGVETQYF. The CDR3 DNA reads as TGTGCCAGTAGGGCGGAGGCGGGCGTCGGCGTCGAGACCCAGTACTTC.